This record covers a single T cell receptor beta chain. The antigen remains unidentified. This specimen belongs to a study of CD8 T cells in ankylosing spondylitis. Study observations and caveats: Reactive arthritis synovial fluid and blood previously showed some of these motif variants. Made up of roughly 8 highly homologous variants, a TCR beta motif appeared characteristic of ankylosing spondylitis blood. Disease-associated clones were CD8+ and fairly uncommon in peripheral blood.

A quantitative 5'-RACE method, one with molecular barcodes, was used to make TCR beta libraries. TCRdb reanalysed the 5' RACE reads using MiXCR and keeps one entry per CDR3 protein. The repertoire includes around 220,000 distinct CDR3 sequences, around 20% of them detected once, and under 45% sits in the top ten. With V trimmed by 0 bases and J by 8 bases, 8 bases remained unmatched. The CDR3 loop spans 16 amino acids. The receptor was isolated from a male donor with ankylosing spondylitis. The sequencing sample was made of blood, either unsorted or a sorted T cell fraction (not recorded which). The genes are TRBV12-3 or TRBV12-4 and TRBJ2-1; 9 bases agree with TRBD2. The CDR3 bases are TGTGCCAGCAGTTTAGCGCACGGCGGGAGGGCCTATGAGCAGTTCTTC. Its protein is CASSLAHGGRAYEQFF.